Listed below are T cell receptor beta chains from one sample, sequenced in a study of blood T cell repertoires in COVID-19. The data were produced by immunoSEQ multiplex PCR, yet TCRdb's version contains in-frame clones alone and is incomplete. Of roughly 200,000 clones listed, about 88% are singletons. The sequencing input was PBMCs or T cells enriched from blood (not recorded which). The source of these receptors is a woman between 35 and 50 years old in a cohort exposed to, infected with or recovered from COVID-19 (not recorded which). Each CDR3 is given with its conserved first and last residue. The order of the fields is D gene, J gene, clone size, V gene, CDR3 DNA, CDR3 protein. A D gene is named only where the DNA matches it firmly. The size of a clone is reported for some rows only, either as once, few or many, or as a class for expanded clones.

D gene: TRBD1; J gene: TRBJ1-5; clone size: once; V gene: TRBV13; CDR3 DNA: TGTGCCAGCAGCGAGGGACAGATCAATCAGCCCCAGCATTTT; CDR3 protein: CASSEGQINQPQHF
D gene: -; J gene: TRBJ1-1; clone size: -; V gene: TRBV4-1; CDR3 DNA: TGCGCCAGCAGCCAAGTCGGTGGCACTGAAGCTTTCTTT; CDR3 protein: CASSQVGGTEAFF
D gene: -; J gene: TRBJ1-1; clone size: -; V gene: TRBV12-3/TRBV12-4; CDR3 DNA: TGTGCCAGCAGTTTAGGGGGGAGGGAAGCTTTCTTT; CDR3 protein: CASSLGGREAFF
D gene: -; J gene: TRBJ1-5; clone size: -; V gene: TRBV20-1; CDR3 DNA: TGCAGTGCTAGTCCACAGGGCAATCAGCCCCAGCATTTT; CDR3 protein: CSASPQGNQPQHF
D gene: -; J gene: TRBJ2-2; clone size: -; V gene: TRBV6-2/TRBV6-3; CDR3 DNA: TGTGCCAGCAGTTACTCACAAGAACACACCGGGGAGCTGTTTTTT; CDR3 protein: CASSYSQEHTGELFF
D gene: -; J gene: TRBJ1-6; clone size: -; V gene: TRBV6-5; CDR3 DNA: TGTGCCAGCAGGGAGGACAGTAATTCACCCCTCCACTTT; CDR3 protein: CASREDSNSPLHF
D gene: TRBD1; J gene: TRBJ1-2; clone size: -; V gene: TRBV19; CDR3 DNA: TGTGCCAGTAGTTTATGGACAGGCGAAACGGGTGGCTACACCTTC; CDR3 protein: CASSLWTGETGGYTF
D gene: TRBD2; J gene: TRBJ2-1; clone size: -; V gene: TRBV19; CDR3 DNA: TGTGCCAGTAGCACACCCCGCCTAGCGGGAAGGTACAATGAGCAGTTCTTC; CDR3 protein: CASSTPRLAGRYNEQFF
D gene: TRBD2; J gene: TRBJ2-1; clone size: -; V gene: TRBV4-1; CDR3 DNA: TGCGCCAGCAGCCAAGAAGGGCTAGCGGGAGGGCAGATCTTCTACAATGAGCAGTTCTTC; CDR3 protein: CASSQEGLAGGQIFYNEQFF
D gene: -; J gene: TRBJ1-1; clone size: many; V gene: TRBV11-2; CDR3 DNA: TGTGCCAGCAGCTTAGGGCTTAACACTGAAGCTTTCTTT; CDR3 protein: CASSLGLNTEAFF
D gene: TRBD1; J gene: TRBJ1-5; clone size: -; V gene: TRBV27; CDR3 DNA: TGTGCCAGCAGTTTCGCGACACAGGGGGCCCGGGATCAGCCCCAGCATTTT; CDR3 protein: CASSFATQGARDQPQHF
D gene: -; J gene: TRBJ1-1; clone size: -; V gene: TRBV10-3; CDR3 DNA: TGTGCCATCAGTGCAGGGGTCGACACTGAAGCTTTCTTT; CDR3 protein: CAISAGVDTEAFF
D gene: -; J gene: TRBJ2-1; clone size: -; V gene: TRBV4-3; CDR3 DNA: TGCGCCAGCAGCCAAGAGCGGGCGCCCCCCTCTTACAATGAGCAGTTCTTC; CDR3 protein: CASSQERAPPSYNEQFF
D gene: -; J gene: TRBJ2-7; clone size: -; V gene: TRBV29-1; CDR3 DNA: TGCAGCGTTATCAGCGGAGACTACGAGCAGTACTTC; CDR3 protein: CSVISGDYEQYF
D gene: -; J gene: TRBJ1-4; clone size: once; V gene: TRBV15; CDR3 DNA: TGTGCCACCAGTCCCGCCCTACGAGGTGAAAAACTGTTTTTT; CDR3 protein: CATSPALRGEKLFF
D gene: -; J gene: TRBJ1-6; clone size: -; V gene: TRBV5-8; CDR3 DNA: TGTGCCAGCAGCCCCCTTGTCCCTTCACCCCTCCACTTT; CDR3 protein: CASSPLVPSPLHF
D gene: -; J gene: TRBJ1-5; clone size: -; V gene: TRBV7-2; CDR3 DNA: TGTGCCAGCAGCCTTGCGGACAGCCCCAATCAGCCCCAGCATTTT; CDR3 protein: CASSLADSPNQPQHF
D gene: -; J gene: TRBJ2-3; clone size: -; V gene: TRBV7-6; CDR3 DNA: TGTGCCAGCAGCTTAGTCTCAGGTAGCACAGATACGCAGTATTTT; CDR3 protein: CASSLVSGSTDTQYF
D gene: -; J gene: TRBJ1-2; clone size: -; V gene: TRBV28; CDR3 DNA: TGTGCCAGCAGTGCCATTAGGAGGGGCTACACCTTC; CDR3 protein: CASSAIRRGYTF
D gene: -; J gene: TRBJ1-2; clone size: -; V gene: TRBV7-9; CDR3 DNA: TGTGCCAGCAGCCAAACAGAGTTGCAGGGAATATACGGCTACACCTTC; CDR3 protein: CASSQTELQGIYGYTF
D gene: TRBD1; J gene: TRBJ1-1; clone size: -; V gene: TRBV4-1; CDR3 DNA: TGCGCCAGCAGCCAACCGGACAGGGGGGGAACTGAAGCTTTCTTT; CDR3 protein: CASSQPDRGGTEAFF
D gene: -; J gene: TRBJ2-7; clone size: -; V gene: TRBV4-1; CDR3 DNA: TGCGCCAGCAGCCGTCCAGGGTACTACGAGCAGTACTTC; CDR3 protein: CASSRPGYYEQYF
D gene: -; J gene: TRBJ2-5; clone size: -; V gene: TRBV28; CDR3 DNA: TGTGCCAGCAGCCGCTTGCGGCAAGAGACCCAGTACTTC; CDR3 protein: CASSRLRQETQYF
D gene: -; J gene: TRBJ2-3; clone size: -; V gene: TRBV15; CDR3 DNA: TGTGCCACCAGCCGGGGGTTACTAGATACGCAGTATTTT; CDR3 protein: CATSRGLLDTQYF
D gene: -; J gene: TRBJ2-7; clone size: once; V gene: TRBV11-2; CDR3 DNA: TGTGCCAGCAGCCGGGGATTCTACGAGCAGTACTTC; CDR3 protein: CASSRGFYEQYF
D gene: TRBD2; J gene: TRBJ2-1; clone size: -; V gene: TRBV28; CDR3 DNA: TGTGCCAGCAGTTCGAGCGGGAGGCGTTACAATGAGCAGTTCTTC; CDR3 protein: CASSSSGRRYNEQFF
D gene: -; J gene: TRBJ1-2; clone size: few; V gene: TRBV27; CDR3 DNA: TGTGCCAGCAGTGCGCTTGGAGCGGCTAACTATGGCTACACCTTC; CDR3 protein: CASSALGAANYGYTF
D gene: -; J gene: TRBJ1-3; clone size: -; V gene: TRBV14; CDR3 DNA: TGTGCCAGCAGCCACGACAGTAGCTCTGGAAACACCATATATTTT; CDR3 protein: CASSHDSSSGNTIYF
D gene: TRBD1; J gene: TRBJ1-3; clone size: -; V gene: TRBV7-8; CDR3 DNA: TGTGCCAGCACCCCAGGGGGCTCTGGAAACACCATATATTTT; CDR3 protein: CASTPGGSGNTIYF
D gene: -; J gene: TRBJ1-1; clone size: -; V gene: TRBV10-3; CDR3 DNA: TGTGCCATTCACCGGGGTCCCGGAGGCACTGAAGCTTTCTTT; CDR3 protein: CAIHRGPGGTEAFF
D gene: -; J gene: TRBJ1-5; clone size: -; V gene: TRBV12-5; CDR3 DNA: TGTGCTAGTGGTTTGCTTCTCAGGGTTACCAGGAGCAATCAGCCCCAGCATTTT; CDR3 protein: CASGLLLRVTRSNQPQHF
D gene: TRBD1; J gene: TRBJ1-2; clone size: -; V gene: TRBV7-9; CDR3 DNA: TGTGCCAGCAGCTTAGGGGACAGGGGGGAGTTTAACTATGGCTACACCTTC; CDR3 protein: CASSLGDRGEFNYGYTF
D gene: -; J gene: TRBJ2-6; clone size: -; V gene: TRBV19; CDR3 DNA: TGTGCCAGTAGTATAGAGGGGGCGGGGGCCAACGTCCTGACTTTC; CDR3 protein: CASSIEGAGANVLTF
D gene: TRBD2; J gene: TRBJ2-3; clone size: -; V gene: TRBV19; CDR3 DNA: TGTGCCAGTAGTCCACTAGCGGGGGGGCCAGATACGCAGTATTTT; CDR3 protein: CASSPLAGGPDTQYF
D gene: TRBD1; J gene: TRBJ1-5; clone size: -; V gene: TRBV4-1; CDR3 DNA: TGCGCCAGCAGCCCAGCCCCCGGGACAGTTTGGCAGCCCCAGCATTTT; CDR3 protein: CASSPAPGTVWQPQHF
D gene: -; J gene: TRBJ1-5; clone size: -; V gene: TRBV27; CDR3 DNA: TGTGCCAGCAGGCCCGGGGGGAGCAATCAGCCCCAGCATTTT; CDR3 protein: CASRPGGSNQPQHF
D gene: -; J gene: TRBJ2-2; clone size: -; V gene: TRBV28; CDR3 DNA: TGTGCCAGCGGGGCGGGGTACACCGGGGAGCTGTTTTTT; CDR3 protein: CASGAGYTGELFF